These 9 T cell receptor beta chains share one sample of origin, sequenced in a study of identifying expanded T cells in peripheral blood. Clones were sequenced by immunoSEQ multiplex PCR, and TCRdb holds only the in-frame ones, with some missing. The sample lists about 84,000 clones; around 87% were seen once. Material: blood. These receptors all come from a person aged 18 to 75 in good health.

The chain links TRBV7-9 to TRBJ1-1; D possibly corresponds to TRBD1 (5 bases). Looked up from germline, CDR1 is SEHNR and CDR2 is FQNEAQ (reference sequence). V lost 0 bases and J 4 bases, leaving 9 bases between the germline ends. The CDR3 runs 14 residues. The CDR3 DNA reads TGTGCCAGCAGCTTAGCCAGGGCGGGCACTGAAGCTTTCTTT. This gives the protein CASSLARAGTEAFF.

The rearrangement joins TRBV30 to TRBJ2-4; D is possibly TRBD1 or TRBD2 (5 bases each). The germline CDR1 and CDR2 sequences are GTSNPN and SVGIG (reference sequence). This CDR3 has 14 amino acids. Trimming removed 3 bases at V and 5 bases at J, with 14 bases between. CDR3 nucleotide sequence: TGTGCCTGGAGCGCTTGGGACGGAGAAAACATTCAGTACTTC. It codes for CAWSAWDGENIQYF.

The chain combines TRBV7-9 with TRBJ1-1, with D possibly matching TRBD1 (5 bases). The germline gives CDR1 SEHNR, CDR2 FQNEAQ (reference sequence). The CDR3 has 12 amino acids. V was shortened by 6 bases and J by 11 bases, with 16 bases between the two germline ends. CDR3: CASSSRLWGAFF. The DNA of the CDR3 is TGTGCCAGCAGTTCAAGACTCTGGGGGGCTTTCTTT.

This chain joins TRBV6-1 and TRBJ2-7, with 7 bases aligning to TRBD1. This CDR3 is 13 amino acids long. Germline assignment: CDR1 MNHNS and CDR2 SASEGT. J was trimmed by 2 bases and V by 11 bases; bases with no gene match: 9. The CDR3 DNA reads as TGTGCCGGACGGGACAGATGGACCTACGAGCAGTACTTC. Protein sequence: CAGRDRWTYEQYF.

This clone appeared a single time. The chain couples TRBV2 to TRBJ2-3; possibly TRBD2 for D (5 bases). Trimming took 6 bases from V and 0 from J, leaving 10 bases between them. The CDR3 has 14 residues. Germline loops: CDR1 SNHLY, CDR2 FYNNEI. DNA of the CDR3: TGTGCCAGCAGCCCCGGGGATAGCACAGATACGCAGTATTTT. Amino acids: CASSPGDSTDTQYF.

V is TRBV5-4 and J is TRBJ1-4; D might be TRBD1 (5 bases). This CDR3 is built from 14 residues. CDR1 and CDR2 (germline): SGHNT, YYREEE (reference sequence). Trimming left V 1 base short and J 8 bases short, with 12 bases between. CDR3: CASSLSQGLEKLFF. In DNA, the CDR3 is TGTGCCAGCAGCTTGTCGCAGGGTTTAGAAAAACTGTTTTTT.

The chain couples TRBV27 to TRBJ1-6; no clear D gene. Germline assignment: CDR1 MNHEY and CDR2 SMNVEV (reference sequence). The CDR3 extends over 14 amino acids. The germline V and J ends were trimmed by 7 bases and 6 bases, with 13 bases remaining between them. The CDR3 region is CASTLGYSNSPLHF. The CDR3 nucleotides read TGTGCCAGCACCCTGGGGTATTCTAATTCACCCCTCCACTTT.

The chain combines TRBV29-1 with TRBJ2-3; a weak D match, TRBD1 (6 bases). V was pared by 2 bases and J by 3 bases, with 18 bases between. The germline gives CDR1 SQVTM, CDR2 ANQGSEA. The CDR3 consists of 16 residues. The CDR3 DNA reads TGCAGCGTTGAAAAGGTCCCAGGGGCTGGGACAGATACGCAGTATTTT. Its protein product is CSVEKVPGAGTDTQYF.

About this clone: Other DNA sequences in the sample encode the same CDR3. The rearrangement uses TRBV27 and TRBJ1-2; 7 bases line up with TRBD1. J was trimmed by 8 bases and V by 3 bases; bases with no gene match: 6. Germline values: CDR1 MNHEY, CDR2 SMNVEV (reference sequence). The CDR3 runs 13 residues. CDR3 coding DNA: TGTGCCAGCAGTTTGCGACAGGGTAGGGGCTACACCTTC. It specifies CASSLRQGRGYTF.